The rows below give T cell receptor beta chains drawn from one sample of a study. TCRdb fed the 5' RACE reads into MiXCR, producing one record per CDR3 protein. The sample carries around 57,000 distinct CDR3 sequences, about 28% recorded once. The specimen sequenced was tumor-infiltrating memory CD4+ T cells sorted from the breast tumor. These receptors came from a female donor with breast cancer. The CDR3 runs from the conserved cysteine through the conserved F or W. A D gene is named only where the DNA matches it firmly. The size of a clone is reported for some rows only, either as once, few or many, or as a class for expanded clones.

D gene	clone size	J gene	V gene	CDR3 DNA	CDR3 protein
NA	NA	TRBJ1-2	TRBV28	TGTGCCAGCAGTTTAGGAGGCGCCGATGGCTACACCTTC	CASSLGGADGYTF
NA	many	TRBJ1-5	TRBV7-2	TGTGCCAGCAGCTTATATGGCGAACAACCCCAGCATTTT	CASSLYGEQPQHF
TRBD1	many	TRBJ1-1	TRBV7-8	TGTGCCAGCGGGACTCCGACAGGGGCGGTGACTGAAGCTTTCTTT	CASGTPTGAVTEAFF
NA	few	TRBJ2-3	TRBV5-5	TGTGCCAGCAGCTTCCTGGTACAGGGCACAGATACGCAGTATTTT	CASSFLVQGTDTQYF
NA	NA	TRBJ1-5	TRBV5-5	TGTGCCAGCAGCAGAGAGGGGGTTTTAGGTCAGCCCCAGCATTTT	CASSREGVLGQPQHF
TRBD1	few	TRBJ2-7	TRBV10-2	TGCGCCAGCAAGGACAGGGCCTACGAGCAGTACTTC	CASKDRAYEQYF
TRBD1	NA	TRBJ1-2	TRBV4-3	TGCGCCAGCGGCTTAGGTCAGGGGGGAGTCTATGGCTACACCTTC	CASGLGQGGVYGYTF
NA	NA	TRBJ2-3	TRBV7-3	TGTGCCAGCAGCTCGGGACTGCTGTCGACAGATACGCAGTATTTT	CASSSGLLSTDTQYF
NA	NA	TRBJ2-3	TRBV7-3	TGTGCCAGCAGCTTATTGGCAGGCACAGATACGCAGTATTTT	CASSLLAGTDTQYF
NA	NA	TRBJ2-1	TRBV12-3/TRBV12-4	TGTGCCAGCAGCTCCTTCCCCCGGACGGAGGGGAATGAGCAGTTCTTC	CASSSFPRTEGNEQFF
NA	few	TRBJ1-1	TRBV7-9	TGTGCCAGCAGCTTCGGGACACATAGTGAAGCTTTCTTT	CASSFGTHSEAFF
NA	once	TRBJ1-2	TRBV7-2	TGTGCCAGCAGCTTCCAAGGGATCGGGGATGGCTACACCTTC	CASSFQGIGDGYTF
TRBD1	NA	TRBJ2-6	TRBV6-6	TGTGCCAGCAGTGTCCTGGACAGGGAACCTGGGGCCAACGTCCTGACTTTC	CASSVLDREPGANVLTF
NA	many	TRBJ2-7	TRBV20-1	TGCAGTGCTAGAGATGAAGGAGCGTCCCCCTACGAGCAGTACTTC	CSARDEGASPYEQYF
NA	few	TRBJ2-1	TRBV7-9	TGTGCCAGCAGCTTATCGGGCTACAATGAGCAGTTCTTC	CASSLSGYNEQFF
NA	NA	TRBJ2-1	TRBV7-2	TGTGCCAGCAGCCGTACTTACGGGGAGCAGTTCTTC	CASSRTYGEQFF
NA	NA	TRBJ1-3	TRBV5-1	TGCGCCAGCAGCTTGATGCCTCAAAACACCATATATTTT	CASSLMPQNTIYF
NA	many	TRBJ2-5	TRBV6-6	TGTGCCAGCAGTAGGGACTTCCAAGAGACCCAGTACTTC	CASSRDFQETQYF
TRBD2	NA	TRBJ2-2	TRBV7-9	TGTGCCAGCAGCCCAGGACGACTAGCGGGAGGGCGGCTGTCCGGGGAGCTGTTTTTT	CASSPGRLAGGRLSGELFF
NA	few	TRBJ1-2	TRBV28	TGTGCCACCCACCTTCCCGTTGGGGTCGGCGGCTACACCTTC	CATHLPVGVGGYTF
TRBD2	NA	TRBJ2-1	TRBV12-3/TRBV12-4	TGTGCCAGCAGTCTAGGACTAGCGGGGTACAATGAGCAGTTCTTC	CASSLGLAGYNEQFF
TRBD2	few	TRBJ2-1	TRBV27	TGTGCCAGCAGTTTATTGCGTGGGACTAGCGGGTCCTACAATGAGCAGTTCTTC	CASSLLRGTSGSYNEQFF
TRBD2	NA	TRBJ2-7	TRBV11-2	TGTGCCAGCAGCTTAAATAGCGGGAGACCCTACGAGCAGTACTTC	CASSLNSGRPYEQYF
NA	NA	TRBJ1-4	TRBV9	TGTGCCAGCAGCCCGCAGGCTGCAACTAATGAAAAACTGTTTTTT	CASSPQAATNEKLFF
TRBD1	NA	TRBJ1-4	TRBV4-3	TGCGCCAGCAGCCCGGGACAGGTTTACCAAGCAACTAATGAAAAACTGTTTTTT	CASSPGQVYQATNEKLFF
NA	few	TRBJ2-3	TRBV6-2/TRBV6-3	TGTGCCAGCATAGGAGCGGTGAGAACAGATACGCAGTATTTT	CASIGAVRTDTQYF
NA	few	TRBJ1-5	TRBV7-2	TGTGCCAGCAGCTTCCCGGGGGTGGATCAGCCCCAGCATTTT	CASSFPGVDQPQHF
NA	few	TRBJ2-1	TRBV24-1	TGTGCCACCAGTGAAGGTAGTTTGAATGAGCAGTTCTTC	CATSEGSLNEQFF
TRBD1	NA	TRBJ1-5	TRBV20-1	TGCAGTGCCAGCAGGACAGGGGTGGGTCAGCCCCAGCATTTT	CSASRTGVGQPQHF
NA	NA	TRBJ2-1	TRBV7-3	TGTGCCAGCAGCTTAGGCTCGATCAATGAGCAGTTCTTC	CASSLGSINEQFF
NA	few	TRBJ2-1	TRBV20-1	TGCAGTGCCCAAAGGGGGTTAGGCTCGGCTAGCCATGAGCAGTTCTTC	CSAQRGLGSASHEQFF
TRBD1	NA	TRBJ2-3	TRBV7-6	TGTGCCAGCAGCCCACTCCCGGGACAGGGGTTGTCAGATACGCAGTATTTT	CASSPLPGQGLSDTQYF